This entry describes one T cell receptor (beta chain). The target antigen is unknown. A junction end diverges from the germline sequence, so it may reflect a read error. Unsorted whole blood served as the source of blood RNA, and germline DNA was extracted as well. TCR beta cDNA was prepared out of approximately 500 ng total RNA by means of a constant-region primer. The TCR beta library was amplified through three nested multiplex PCR rounds in a modified ARM-PCR procedure. A C-beta reverse primer and TRBV1-TRBV30 forward primers served in each of the first two PCR rounds, at 10 cycles apiece. TCRdb reanalysed the multiplex PCR reads using MiXCR and keeps one entry per CDR3 protein. This sample has about 210,000 distinct CDR3 sequences; 65% occur once, and the top ten carry approximately 6.5%. The record originates from a study of tumor-infiltrating lymphocytes in primary liver carcinoma. Germline CDR1 reads SGHRS; CDR2 reads YFSETQ. The CDR3 is made up of 18 amino acids.

Findings and caveats of the study: Tumors had a significantly higher top-250-clone fraction than blood (p = 0.039).

The TCR comes from an older woman with primary liver carcinoma and hepatitis B virus infection. Specimen: peripheral blood. The gene calls are TRBV5-1 and TRBJ2-3; D perhaps matches TRBD2 (6 bases). CDR3 sequence (DNA): TGCGCCAGCAGCTTGTGGCGGGGCGGGCAACGCATCACAGATACGCTGTATTTT. Translated: CASSLWRGGQRITDTLYF.